A single T cell receptor beta chain is shown here with its context. Antigen unknown. The diagnostic colonoscopy in ulcerative colitis patients preceded any immunosuppressive treatment. The V end was cut by 3 bases, the J end by 0 bases, with 5 bases between. CDR1 is SGHRS and CDR2 is YFSETQ in the germline V gene. This CDR3 has 13 amino acids. This entry belongs to a study of pediatric ulcerative colitis. The assay was run at survey level. Here immunoSEQ multiplex PCR was the method, and the copy in TCRdb shows in-frame clones only, minus some. The sample has more than 50,000 clones, around 80% seen once; the top ten hold around 4.9%. Study-wide results and caveats: Clonal expansions reduced rectal repertoire diversity in acute severe colitis. This repertoire reflects total lymphocytes rather than subpopulations like regulatory T cells.

This chain joins TRBV5-1 and TRBJ2-3; D is unclear. Source material: blood. The sequence was obtained from a boy younger than 18 with moderate ulcerative colitis. The CDR3 nucleotides are TGCGCCAGCAGCTCGGACAGCACAGATACGCAGTATTTT. It yields the protein CASSSDSTDTQYF.